This T cell receptor (beta chain) was identified during a study of regulatory T cells in long-lasting Graves disease. Whole-study context: Antithyroid drugs had been given to newly diagnosed Graves' patients for under 3 months. Findings and limits, study-wide: Accuracy may have suffered from the small sample size.

The CDR3 consists of 17 residues. Losses at the gene ends were 0 bases for V and 5 bases for J; bases not matched to a gene: 5. The germline V gene has CDR1 LNHDA and CDR2 SQIVND (reference sequence). Relying on iRepertoire HTBI primers and Arm-PCR of CDR3 regions, the team built TCR beta libraries. One entry per CDR3 protein results from TCRdb running MiXCR on the multiplex PCR reads. The table lists over 500,000 distinct CDR3 sequences, 16% of them singletons. This clonotype turned up a few times. Its antigen remains unidentified. Time point given: newly diagnosed GD, antithyroid drugs for less than 3 months. Extracted RNA from PBMCs served as the source of the TCR library. These data were also filed under a second study, of T cells in Graves' hyperthyroidism and ophthalmopathy. According to that study: Within blood appeared most thyroid clonotypes that had expanded above 0.001.

The source was peripheral blood mononuclear cells (PBMCs), collected at new diagnosis, from a patient treated with antithyroid drugs. The V call is TRBV19, the J call TRBJ2-1; TRBD2 agrees at 12 bases. The sequence was obtained from a woman between 25 and 40 years old with Graves disease. The CDR3 sequence is CASSIDRGTSGHNEQFF. DNA of the CDR3: TGTGCCAGTAGTATAGATCGCGGGACTAGCGGGCACAATGAGCAGTTCTTC.